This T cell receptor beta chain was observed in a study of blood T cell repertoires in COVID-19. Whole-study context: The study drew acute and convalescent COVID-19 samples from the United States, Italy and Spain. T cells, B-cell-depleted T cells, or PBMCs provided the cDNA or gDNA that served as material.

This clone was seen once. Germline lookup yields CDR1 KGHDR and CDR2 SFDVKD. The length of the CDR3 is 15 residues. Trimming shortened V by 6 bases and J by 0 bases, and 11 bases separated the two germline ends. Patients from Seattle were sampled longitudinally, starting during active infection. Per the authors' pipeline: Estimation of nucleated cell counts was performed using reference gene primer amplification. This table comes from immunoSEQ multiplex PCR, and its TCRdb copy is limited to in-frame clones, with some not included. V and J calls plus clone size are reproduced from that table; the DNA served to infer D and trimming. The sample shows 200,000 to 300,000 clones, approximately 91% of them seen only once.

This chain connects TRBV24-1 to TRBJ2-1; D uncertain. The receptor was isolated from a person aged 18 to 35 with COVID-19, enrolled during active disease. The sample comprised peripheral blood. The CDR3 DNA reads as TGTGCCACCAGTTACGGAGCAAGCTCCTACAATGAGCAGTTCTTC. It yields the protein CATSYGASSYNEQFF.